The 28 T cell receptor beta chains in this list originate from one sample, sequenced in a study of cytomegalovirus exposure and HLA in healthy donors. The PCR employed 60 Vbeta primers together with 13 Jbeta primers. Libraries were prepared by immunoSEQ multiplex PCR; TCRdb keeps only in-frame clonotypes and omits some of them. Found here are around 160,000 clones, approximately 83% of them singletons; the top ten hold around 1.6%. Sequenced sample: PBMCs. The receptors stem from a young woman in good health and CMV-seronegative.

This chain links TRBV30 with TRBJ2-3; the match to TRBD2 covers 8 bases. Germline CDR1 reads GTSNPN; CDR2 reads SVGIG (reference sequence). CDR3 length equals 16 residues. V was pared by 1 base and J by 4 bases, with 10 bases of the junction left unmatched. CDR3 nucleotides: TGTGCCTGGAGTGGACCTACCAGCGGGGGTGCAGATACGCAGTATTTT. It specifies CAWSGPTSGGADTQYF.

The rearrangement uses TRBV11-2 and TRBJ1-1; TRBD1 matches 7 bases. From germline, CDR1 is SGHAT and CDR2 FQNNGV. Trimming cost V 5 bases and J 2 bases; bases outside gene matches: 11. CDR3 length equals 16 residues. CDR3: CASSARPRGVNTEAFF. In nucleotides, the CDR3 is TGTGCCAGCAGCGCCCGCCCCAGGGGGGTAAACACTGAAGCTTTCTTT.

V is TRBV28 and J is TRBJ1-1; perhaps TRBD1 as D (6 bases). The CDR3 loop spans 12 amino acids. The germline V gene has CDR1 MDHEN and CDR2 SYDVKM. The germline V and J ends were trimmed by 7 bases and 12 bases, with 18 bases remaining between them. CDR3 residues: CASTLGQGPTFF. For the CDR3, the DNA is TGTGCCAGCACCTTAGGGCAGGGGCCGACTTTCTTT.

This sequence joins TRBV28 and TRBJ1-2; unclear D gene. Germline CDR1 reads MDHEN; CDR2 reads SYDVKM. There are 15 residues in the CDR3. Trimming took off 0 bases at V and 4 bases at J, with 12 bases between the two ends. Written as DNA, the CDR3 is TGTGCCAGCAGTTTATGGGGAGACCGAGCCTATGGCTACACCTTC. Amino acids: CASSLWGDRAYGYTF.

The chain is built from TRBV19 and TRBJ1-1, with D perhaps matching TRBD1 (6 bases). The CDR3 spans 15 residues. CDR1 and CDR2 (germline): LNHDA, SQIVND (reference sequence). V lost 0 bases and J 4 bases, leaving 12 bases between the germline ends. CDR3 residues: CASSIERGGGTEAFF. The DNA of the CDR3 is TGTGCCAGTAGTATAGAGAGGGGGGGCGGCACTGAAGCTTTCTTT.

CDR3 residues: CSFGGTGPNEKLFF. The CDR3 coding sequence is TGCAGCTTCGGCGGGACAGGGCCGAATGAAAAACTGTTTTTT. V usage is TRBV29-1 and J usage is TRBJ1-4, with 9 bases lining up with TRBD1. V was pared by 8 bases and J by 5 bases, with 9 bases of the junction left unmatched. This CDR3 spans 14 amino acids. CDR1 is SQVTM and CDR2 is ANQGSEA in the germline V gene.

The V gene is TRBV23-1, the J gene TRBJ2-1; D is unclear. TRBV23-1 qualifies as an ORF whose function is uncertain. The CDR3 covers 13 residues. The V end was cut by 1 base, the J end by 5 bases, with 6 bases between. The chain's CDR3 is CASSQFQDNEQFF. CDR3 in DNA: TGCGCCAGCAGTCAATTCCAGGACAATGAGCAGTTCTTC.

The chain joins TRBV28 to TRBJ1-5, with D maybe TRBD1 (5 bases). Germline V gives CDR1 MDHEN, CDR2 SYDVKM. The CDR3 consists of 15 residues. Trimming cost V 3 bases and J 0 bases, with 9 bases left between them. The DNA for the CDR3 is TGTGCCAGCAGTTTCGGGGGAACTAGCAATCAGCCCCAGCATTTT. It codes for CASSFGGTSNQPQHF.

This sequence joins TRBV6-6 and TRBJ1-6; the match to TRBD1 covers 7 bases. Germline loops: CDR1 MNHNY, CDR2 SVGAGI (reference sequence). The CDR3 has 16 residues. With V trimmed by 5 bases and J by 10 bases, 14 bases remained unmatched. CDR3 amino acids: CASSKTGETRGSPLHF. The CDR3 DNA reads TGTGCCAGCAGTAAAACAGGGGAAACGAGGGGCTCACCCCTCCACTTT.

CDR3 sequence (DNA): TGTGCCAGCAGCGTCGGGCGGAGGTCGGGGTTAGAGACCCAGTACTTC. It codes for CASSVGRRSGLETQYF. This chain uses TRBV7-7 with TRBJ2-5; D might be TRBD2 (5 bases). The germline V gene encodes CDR1 SSHAT and CDR2 FNYEAQ (reference sequence). Between the trimmed V and J ends, which lost 5 bases and 4 bases, there was a span of 20 bases. The CDR3 loop spans 16 amino acids.

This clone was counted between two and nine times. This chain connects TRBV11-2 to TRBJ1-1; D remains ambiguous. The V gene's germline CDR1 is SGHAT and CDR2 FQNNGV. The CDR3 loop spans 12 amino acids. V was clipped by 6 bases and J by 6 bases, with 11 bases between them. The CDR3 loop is CASSLAGAEAFF. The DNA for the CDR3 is TGTGCCAGCAGTCTAGCCGGCGCTGAAGCTTTCTTT. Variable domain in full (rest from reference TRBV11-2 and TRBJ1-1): EAGVAQSPRYKIIEKRQSVAFWCNPISGHATLYWYQQILGQGPKLLIQFQNNGVVDDSQLPKDRFSAERLKGVDSTLKIQPAKLEDSAVYLCASSLAGAEAFFGQGTRLTVV.

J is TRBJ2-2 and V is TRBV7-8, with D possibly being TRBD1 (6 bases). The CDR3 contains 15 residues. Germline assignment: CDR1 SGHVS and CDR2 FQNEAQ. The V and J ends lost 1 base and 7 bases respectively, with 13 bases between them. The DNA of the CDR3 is TGTGCCAGCAGCTTAGTAACCAGGGGTATCGGGGAGCTGTTTTTT. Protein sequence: CASSLVTRGIGELFF.

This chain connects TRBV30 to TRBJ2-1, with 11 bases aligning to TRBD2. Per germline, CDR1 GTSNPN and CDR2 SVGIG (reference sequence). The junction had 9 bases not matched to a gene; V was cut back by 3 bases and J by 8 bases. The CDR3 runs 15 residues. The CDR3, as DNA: TGTGCCTGGAGCCTTAGCGGGGGGGCCTGGGATGAGCAGTTCTTC. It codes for CAWSLSGGAWDEQFF.

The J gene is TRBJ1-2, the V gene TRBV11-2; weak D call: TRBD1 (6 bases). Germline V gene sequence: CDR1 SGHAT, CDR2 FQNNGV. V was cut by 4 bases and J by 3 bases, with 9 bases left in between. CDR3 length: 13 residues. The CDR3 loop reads CASSWSGDYGYTF. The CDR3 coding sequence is TGTGCCAGCAGCTGGTCAGGGGACTATGGCTACACCTTC.

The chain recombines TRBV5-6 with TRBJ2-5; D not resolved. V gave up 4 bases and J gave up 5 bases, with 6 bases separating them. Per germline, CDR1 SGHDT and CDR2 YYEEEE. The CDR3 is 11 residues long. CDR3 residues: CASSVRETQYF. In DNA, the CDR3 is TGTGCCAGCAGCGTGAGGGAGACCCAGTACTTC.

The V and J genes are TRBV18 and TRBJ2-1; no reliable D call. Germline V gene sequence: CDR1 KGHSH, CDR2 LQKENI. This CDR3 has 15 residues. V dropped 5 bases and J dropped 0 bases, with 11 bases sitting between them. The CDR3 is CASSISGVSYNEQFF. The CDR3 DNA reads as TGTGCCAGCTCAATTAGTGGAGTCTCCTACAATGAGCAGTTCTTC.

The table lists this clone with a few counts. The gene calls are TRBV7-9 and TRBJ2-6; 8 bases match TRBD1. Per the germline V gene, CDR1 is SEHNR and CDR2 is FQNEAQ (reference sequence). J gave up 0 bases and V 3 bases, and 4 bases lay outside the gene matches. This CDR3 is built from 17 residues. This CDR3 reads CASSFRTGSSGANVLTF. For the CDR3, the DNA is TGTGCCAGCAGCTTCCGGACAGGGAGCTCTGGGGCCAACGTCCTGACTTTC.

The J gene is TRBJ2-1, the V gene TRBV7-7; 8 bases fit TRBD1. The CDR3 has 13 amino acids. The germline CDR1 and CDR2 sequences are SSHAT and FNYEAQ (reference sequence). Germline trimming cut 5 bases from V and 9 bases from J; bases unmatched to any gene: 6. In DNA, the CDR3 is TGTGCCAGCAGCCACGACAGGGGAGGTGAGCAGTTCTTC. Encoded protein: CASSHDRGGEQFF.

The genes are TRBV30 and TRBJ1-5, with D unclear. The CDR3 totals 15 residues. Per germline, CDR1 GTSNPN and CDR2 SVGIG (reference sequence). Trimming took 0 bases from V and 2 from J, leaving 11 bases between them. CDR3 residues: CAWSVSNSRNQPQHF. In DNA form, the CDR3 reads TGTGCCTGGAGTGTATCGAACTCGCGCAATCAGCCCCAGCATTTT. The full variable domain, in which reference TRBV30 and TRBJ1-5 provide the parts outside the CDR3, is SQTIHQWPATLVQPVGSPLSLECTVEGTSNPNLYWYRQAAGRGLQLLFYSVGIGQISSEVPQNLSASRPQDRQFILSSKKLLLSDSGFYLCAWSVSNSRNQPQHFGDGTRLSIL.

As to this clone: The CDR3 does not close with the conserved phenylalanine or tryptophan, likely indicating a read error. In DNA form, the CDR3 reads TGTGCCAGCAGCCGATCGGGACAGGTGGCCACAGATACGCAGTATCTT. It encodes CASSRSGQVATDTQYL. The rearrangement uses TRBV13 and TRBJ2-3; 8 positions match TRBD1. The CDR3 has 16 residues. Germline CDR1 is PRHDT and CDR2 is FYEKMQ (reference sequence). The V segment lost 5 bases and the J segment 2 bases; nucleotides outside the gene matches: 9.

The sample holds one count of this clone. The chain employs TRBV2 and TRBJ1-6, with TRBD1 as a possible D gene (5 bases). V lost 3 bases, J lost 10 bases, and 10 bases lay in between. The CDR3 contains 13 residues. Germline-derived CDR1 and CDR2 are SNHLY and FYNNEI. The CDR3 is CASSDREGSPLHF. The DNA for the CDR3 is TGTGCCAGCAGTGACAGGGAAGGCTCACCCCTCCACTTT.

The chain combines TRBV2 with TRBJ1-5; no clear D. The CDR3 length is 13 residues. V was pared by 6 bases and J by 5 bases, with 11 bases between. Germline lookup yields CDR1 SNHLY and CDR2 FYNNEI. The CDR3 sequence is CASRVDGDQPQHF. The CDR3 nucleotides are TGTGCCAGCAGAGTGGACGGGGATCAGCCCCAGCATTTT.

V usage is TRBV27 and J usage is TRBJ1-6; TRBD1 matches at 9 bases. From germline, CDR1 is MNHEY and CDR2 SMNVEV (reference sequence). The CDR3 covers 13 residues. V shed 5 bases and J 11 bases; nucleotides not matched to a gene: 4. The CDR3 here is CASSRTGEAPLHF. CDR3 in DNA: TGTGCCAGCAGTAGGACAGGGGAGGCACCCCTCCACTTT.

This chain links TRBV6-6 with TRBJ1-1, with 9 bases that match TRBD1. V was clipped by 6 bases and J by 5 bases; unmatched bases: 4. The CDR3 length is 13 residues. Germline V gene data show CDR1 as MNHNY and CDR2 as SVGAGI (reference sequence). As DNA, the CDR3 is TGTGCCAGCAGCCGACAGGGGGAGACTGAAGCTTTCTTT. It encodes CASSRQGETEAFF.

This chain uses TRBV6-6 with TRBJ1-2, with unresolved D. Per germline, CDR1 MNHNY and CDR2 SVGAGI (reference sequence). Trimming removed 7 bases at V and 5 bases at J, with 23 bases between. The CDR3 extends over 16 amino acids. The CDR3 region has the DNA TGTGCCAGCACCTCGGAAGGGAGTCGGAGAGGATATGGCTACACCTTC. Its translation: CASTSEGSRRGYGYTF.

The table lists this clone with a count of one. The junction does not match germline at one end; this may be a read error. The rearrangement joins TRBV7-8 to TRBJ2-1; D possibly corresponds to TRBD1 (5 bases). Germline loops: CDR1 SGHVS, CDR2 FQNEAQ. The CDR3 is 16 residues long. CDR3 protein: CASSMTVNLEGALGVF. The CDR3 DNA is TGTGCCAGCAGCATGACAGTGAACCTTGAAGGCGCCCTCGGAGTCTTC.

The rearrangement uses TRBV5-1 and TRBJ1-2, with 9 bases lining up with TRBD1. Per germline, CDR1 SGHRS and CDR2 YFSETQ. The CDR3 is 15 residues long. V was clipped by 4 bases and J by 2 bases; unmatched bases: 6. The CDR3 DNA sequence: TGCGCCAGCAGCCCGGGGGACAGGGTGAACTATGGCTACACCTTC. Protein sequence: CASSPGDRVNYGYTF.

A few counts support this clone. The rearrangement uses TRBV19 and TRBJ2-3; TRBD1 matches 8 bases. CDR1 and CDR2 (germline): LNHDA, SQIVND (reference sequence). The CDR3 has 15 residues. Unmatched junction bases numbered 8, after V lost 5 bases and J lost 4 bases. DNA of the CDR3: TGTGCCAGTAGTGGAGACAGGGGATTAGCAGATACGCAGTATTTT. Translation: CASSGDRGLADTQYF.